This T cell receptor beta chain was captured in a study of cytomegalovirus exposure and HLA in healthy donors. Study-wide background: It was reported in a later analysis that the 100 to 150 validation repertoires used the same platform as the approximately 670 first-cohort repertoires.

This CDR3 is 13 amino acids long. V was pared by 6 bases and J by 3 bases, with 11 bases between. CDR1 WSHSY and CDR2 SAAADI come from the germline V gene. Study results and limitations: Some TCR beta chains (approximately 180 of them) were listed as cytomegalovirus-associated. Within the 120 validation repertoires, first-cohort TCR clusters tended to co-occur, according to a later analysis.

TCRdb's copy holds only in-frame clones and misses some; the assay was immunoSEQ multiplex PCR. The data show around 150,000 clones, with around 96% seen just once and 0.89% held by the top ten. For this clone: The antigen remains undetermined.

The V gene is TRBV10-2, the J gene TRBJ1-1, with D unclear. The sample comprised PBMCs. The receptor comes from a woman aged 18-29 years in good health and CMV-seronegative. CDR3 nucleotides: TGCGCCAGCAGGGCGGGGTGGTACACTGAAGCTTTCTTT. This encodes CASRAGWYTEAFF.